This paragraph covers one T cell receptor (beta chain) sequence. This clonotype was picked up a small number of times. Its antigen is not yet known. No much larger clone exists at a distance of one base, and base qualities are not known. These data originate in a study of regulatory T cells in long-lasting Graves disease listed by TCRdb under 2021. For context, the study as a whole: In the newly diagnosed Graves' disease group, patients had been taking antithyroid drugs for less than 3 months. Patients with persistent Graves' disease were compared with patients with newly diagnosed Graves' disease using TCR sequencing and RNA sequencing of peripheral blood. The study was registered as a clinical trial and conducted in China. TCR sequencing covered roughly 13 persistent and approximately 20 newly diagnosed Graves' disease patients, some 33 samples in total. Summary of the overall study and its limitations: More public clonotypes were shared among persistent patients (fewer than 3,000) than among newly diagnosed patients (under 1,000). Persistent disease showed preferential use of TRBV28, TRBJ1-2 and TRBJ2-5, whereas newly diagnosed disease favored TRBV20-1 and TRBJ2-1. Because the primary lesion, thyroid tissue, could not be accessed, the study looked at peripheral blood alone. Compared with newly diagnosed patients, patients with persistent Graves' disease had lower TCR Shannon entropy and fewer highly expanded clones, which suggests clonal expansion. Sequencing and analysis were restricted to the TCR beta chain. The authors acknowledged the small sample size as a limitation that may reduce accuracy.

Library preparation used multiplex PCR. Sequencer: Illumina HiSeq 4000. To build TCR beta libraries, CDR3 regions were amplified by Arm-PCR using iRepertoire HTBI primers. Before sequencing, the PCR products went through gel purification. As for the authors' bioinformatics: A total of 62 TRBV and 14 TRBJ segments were identified across samples and were used for gene usage analysis of CDR3 amino acid clonotypes. COPE and FqMerger were used to merge filtered high-quality paired reads into contigs. BLAST was used to align contigs to IMGT TRBV, TRBD and TRBJ reference genes, with CDR3 defined following IMGT. Any clonotype with a frequency above 0.1% was counted as a highly expanded clone. Repertoire diversity was measured by Shannon entropy, and V-J evenness by the Gini coefficient. Clonotypes shared by more than one individual were considered public. TCRdb applied fastp at Q25 and MiXCR to the public reads, then kept only in-frame beta chains. Each CDR3 protein appears once, grouped with its most common genes and DNA. TCRdb, not the authors, supplied the V and J calls. The sample table contains a few hundred thousand distinct CDR3 sequences; only one count was recorded for roughly 14% of them. The ten largest clones capture about 10% of the sample.

The CDR3 numbers 18 residues from cysteine through phenylalanine. Only the CDR3 region is kept as DNA, spanning 54 bases read in frame from base 1. V and J are trimmed by 5 bases and 4 bases, and the gene matches miss 10 bases of the junction. This sample's time point label indicates: newly diagnosed GD, antithyroid drugs for less than 3 months. RNA was extracted from PBMCs in TRIzol for both TCR sequencing and RNA sequencing. The diagnosis of Graves' disease was made according to American Thyroid Association guidelines. Recruitment of patients was carried out at an endocrinology department in Xi'an, China. Each patient gave 8.5 to 9.5 milliliters of peripheral blood, collected in an EDTA anticoagulant tube. PBMCs were isolated by Ficoll Paque Plus density gradient separation without further T cell sorting. RNA quality was checked with an Agilent 2100 Bioanalyzer and agarose gel, and concentration with a NanoDrop 2000.

This sample also belongs to another study, concerning T cells in Graves' hyperthyroidism and ophthalmopathy. Per the second study: A patient counted as having stable Graves' hyperthyroidism if no progression to ophthalmopathy occurred over 18 months of follow-up. Hyperthyroidism patients were newly diagnosed, with disease duration under 2 months, and aged 18 to 65 years. The study excluded patients with uncontrolled infections, other autoimmune diseases, pregnancy or lactation. Clinical symptoms, serum thyroxine and TRAb, thyroid ultrasound, and orbital computed tomography formed the basis for the diagnoses. For the first round of RT-PCR on the TCR CDR3, the HTBI primer set was used together with the Qiagen OneStep RT-PCR kit. Blood samples also contained most of the expanded thyroid clonotypes (frequency above 0.001), which suggests that blood repertoires may reflect thyroid immune responses. A 13 V-J signature model separated ophthalmopathy from stable hyperthyroidism, with over 85% sensitivity and 81.08% specificity in cross-validation and 80%/75% in testing. During validation, the model predicted progression to ophthalmopathy a median of approximately 6 months ahead of onset, with almost 71% sensitivity and around 73% specificity. TCR V-J signatures able to tell the groups apart were searched for in a discovery cohort of around 95 patients, of whom more than 40 had Graves' ophthalmopathy and roughly 58 had stable Graves' hyperthyroidism. Whether ophthalmopathy could be predicted prospectively was tested in an independent validation cohort made up of roughly 19 hyperthyroidism patients plus 17 patients who later progressed to ophthalmopathy. For training and testing, the roughly 97 patients in the discovery cohort were randomly divided in a 7:3 ratio. The study also compared thyroid tissue and blood T-cell repertoires from roughly six Graves' hyperthyroidism patients. Once sampling was done, hyperthyroidism patients were given methimazole at a starting dose of 30 mg daily, whereas ophthalmopathy patients were given high-dose intravenous methylprednisolone. Libraries were constructed in a second round of multiplex PCR, after which size selection and purification were performed. The libraries were sequenced on an Illumina HiSeq2000 using paired-end 100 bp reads. Raw data were processed with SOAPnuke, discarding reads with adapters, uncalled bases, mean Phred below 15, or no exact constant-primer or identifier match. High-quality paired reads were merged using COPE v1.2.5, and each unique nucleotide sequence was defined as a clonotype. MiTCR v1.1 was used to align clonotypes to the IMGT TRBV, TRBD and TRBJ reference segments. The analysis included only V-J combinations with a frequency above 0.0001, which together covered roughly 99% of the repertoires. The TCS score was defined as the ratio of F50 (clonal expansion) to E x V (chaos), calculated using BLOSUM62-based TCRdist between CDR3 peptides within each V-J. Welch's t-statistics and random forest reduced some 510 V-J features to roughly 13, which were used in a naive Bayes classifier (R e1071). Sample size was not statistically predetermined, and blinding of investigators to group allocation was not performed. According to the paper, TCR Vbeta CDR3 sequencing was carried out on over 130 peripheral blood samples, which came from over 40 ophthalmopathy, 75 or so hyperthyroidism and about 17 progressor patients.

The clonotype originates from a young man with Graves disease. Donor details come from another sample of the same person, matched by shared clones. Recombination linked TRBV12-3 or TRBV12-4 to TRBJ2-6; 11 bases in between match TRBD2. Sample: peripheral blood mononuclear cells (PBMCs), taken at new diagnosis, from a patient treated with antithyroid drugs. The nucleotide sequence is TGTGCCAGCAGTAAGCCGGGACTAGCGGTTCACGGGGCCAACGTCCTGACTTTC. This encodes CASSKPGLAVHGANVLTF.